The rows below give T cell receptor beta chains drawn from one sample of a study of vaccination effects on CD4 cells after COVID-19. For these receptors, no antigen is known. The data were produced by immunoSEQ multiplex PCR, yet TCRdb's version contains in-frame clones alone and is incomplete. The table shows about 41,000 clones, with under 85% occurring only once. Here the sequenced sample was CD4+ T cells from PBMCs cultured with HCoV-NL63 spike peptides, taken before COVID-19 vaccination. The receptor set was obtained from a human donor who received a COVID-19 vaccine. Both conserved end residues are part of each CDR3. The D gene is left open where the match is weak. Part of the rows lack a size; the others show once, few, many or a class for expanded clones.

D gene	V gene	CDR3 length	clone size	J gene	CDR3 protein	CDR3 DNA
NA	TRBV7-2	16	few	TRBJ1-6	CASSLLRQGGNSPLHF	TGTGCCAGCAGCTTACTGAGGCAGGGTGGAAATTCACCCCTCCACTTT
NA	TRBV2	15	NA	TRBJ1-5	CASSPGPNSNQPQHF	TGTGCCAGCAGCCCCGGGCCTAATAGCAATCAGCCCCAGCATTTT
TRBD1	TRBV15	15	NA	TRBJ1-4	CATSPRTGGFEKLFF	TGTGCCACCAGCCCTCGGACAGGGGGGTTTGAAAAACTGTTTTTT
NA	TRBV5-1	14	NA	TRBJ1-6	CASSLDILGSPLHF	TGCGCCAGCAGCCTCGACATTTTGGGTTCACCCCTCCACTTT
NA	TRBV2	12	few	TRBJ1-2	CASSETVGGYTF	TGTGCCAGCAGTGAAACCGTCGGGGGCTACACCTTC
NA	TRBV28	18	once	TRBJ1-2	CASSSLDIRPPLGYGYTF	TGTGCCAGCAGTTCATTGGACATTCGCCCTCCACTAGGCTATGGCTACACCTTC
NA	TRBV30	13	NA	TRBJ1-1	CAWSREGVSEAFF	TGTGCCTGGAGTAGGGAGGGGGTCTCTGAAGCTTTCTTT
NA	TRBV19	14	NA	TRBJ1-4	CASSISRGLEKLFF	TGTGCCAGTAGTATATCCAGGGGACTTGAAAAACTGTTTTTT
TRBD1	TRBV6-5	16	NA	TRBJ1-3	CASSYHRGSSGNTIYF	TGTGCCAGCAGTTACCACAGGGGGTCCTCTGGAAACACCATATATTTT
TRBD1	TRBV19	17	NA	TRBJ1-5	CASSRRDSPNFNQPQHF	TGTGCCAGTAGTCGGAGGGACAGTCCAAATTTCAATCAGCCCCAGCATTTT
TRBD2	TRBV2	14	NA	TRBJ2-1	CASVGTSGGGEQFF	TGTGCCAGCGTGGGGACTAGCGGGGGGGGCGAGCAGTTCTTC
NA	TRBV30	12	few	TRBJ1-1	CAWSTGSAEAFF	TGTGCCTGGAGTACAGGGTCCGCTGAAGCTTTCTTT
NA	TRBV2	12	once	TRBJ1-4	CASTQGGEKLFF	TGTGCCAGCACACAGGGAGGCGAAAAACTGTTTTTT
TRBD1	TRBV6-1	15	once	TRBJ1-5	CASRHRQGNGQPQHF	TGTGCCAGCAGGCACCGACAGGGAAATGGACAGCCCCAGCATTTT
NA	TRBV6-1	14	few	TRBJ1-4	CASSELRGMGKLFF	TGTGCCAGCAGTGAGTTAAGGGGCATGGGAAAACTGTTTTTT
TRBD2	TRBV11-3	16	NA	TRBJ2-2	CASSLSGGRNTGELFF	TGTGCCAGCAGCCTTAGCGGGGGCCGGAACACCGGGGAGCTGTTTTTT
NA	TRBV5-1	15	NA	TRBJ2-5	CASSLAAGVQETQYF	TGCGCCAGCAGCTTGGCGGCAGGGGTTCAAGAGACCCAGTACTTC
NA	TRBV12-5	21	NA	TRBJ1-3	CASGLNQVSAGHFVTGNTIYF	TGTGCTAGTGGTCTAAACCAGGTTTCTGCGGGGCATTTCGTTACTGGAAACACCATATATTTT
TRBD1	TRBV5-1	14	NA	TRBJ2-3	CASSPGQGTDTQYF	TGCGCCAGCAGCCCCGGACAGGGCACAGATACGCAGTATTTT
NA	TRBV4-3	16	NA	TRBJ1-2	CASSQDARPGGYGYTF	TGCGCCAGCAGCCAAGATGCCCGTCCCGGGGGCTATGGCTACACCTTC
NA	TRBV27	15	NA	TRBJ1-6	CASSFQGQPNSPLHF	TGTGCCAGCAGTTTCCAGGGTCAGCCAAATTCACCCCTCCACTTT
NA	TRBV28	15	NA	TRBJ1-3	CASSPPGRAGNTIYF	TGTGCCAGCAGTCCCCCGGGCAGGGCGGGAAACACCATATATTTT
TRBD1	TRBV29-1	14	NA	TRBJ1-2	CSVVGDRGNYGYTF	TGCAGCGTTGTAGGCGACAGGGGAAACTATGGCTACACCTTC
NA	TRBV3-1/TRBV3-2	14	few	TRBJ1-2	CASSQGGSRRGYTF	TGTGCCAGCAGCCAAGGAGGGTCCAGGAGGGGCTACACCTTC
NA	TRBV6-1	10	NA	TRBJ2-4	CASSDRIQYF	TGTGCCAGCAGTGATCGCATTCAGTACTTC
NA	TRBV12-3/TRBV12-4	13	NA	TRBJ1-1	CASSFTKNTEAFF	TGTGCCAGCAGTTTCACCAAGAACACTGAAGCTTTCTTT
NA	TRBV12-5	13	NA	TRBJ1-5	CASGGGGNQPQHF	TGTGCTAGTGGTGGAGGGGGCAATCAGCCCCAGCATTTT
NA	TRBV5-1	14	NA	TRBJ1-2	CASSLADRVYGYTF	TGCGCCAGCAGCTTGGCCGACAGAGTCTATGGCTACACCTTC
NA	TRBV5-8	16	NA	TRBJ2-1	CASSSVWGMSYNEQFF	TGTGCCAGCAGCTCGGTTTGGGGGATGTCCTACAATGAGCAGTTCTTC
NA	TRBV20-1	11	NA	TRBJ1-2	CSASTGGGYTF	TGCAGTGCTAGCACAGGAGGTGGCTACACCTTC
NA	TRBV12-5	16	NA	TRBJ2-2	CASGLVLASSTGELFF	TGTGCTAGTGGTTTGGTACTAGCCAGCTCAACCGGGGAGCTGTTTTTT
NA	TRBV9	13	NA	TRBJ2-1	CASSGTAYNEQFF	TGTGCCAGCAGCGGAACGGCCTACAATGAGCAGTTCTTC
NA	TRBV6-5	15	NA	TRBJ1-4	CASSPTGTISGKLFF	TGTGCCAGCAGCCCCACCGGGACAATATCAGGGAAACTGTTTTTT
NA	TRBV13	15	NA	TRBJ2-5	CASSLRQGISETQYF	TGTGCCAGCAGCTTAAGGCAGGGGATAAGCGAGACCCAGTACTTC
TRBD2	TRBV7-3	16	NA	TRBJ2-3	CASSSLRGGPKDTQYF	TGTGCCAGCAGCTCATTACGCGGGGGGCCGAAAGATACGCAGTATTTT